The 7 T cell receptor beta chains given below trace back to one sample, sequenced in a study of T cell responses to AZD1222 COVID-19 vaccine. Repertoires were generated with immunoSEQ multiplex PCR, while TCRdb's copy carries only in-frame clones and drops some. Among 150,000 or so clones listed, around 93% were seen once. The source material was peripheral blood, sampled on day 0 of AZD1222 vaccination. The receptors were gathered from an adult in good health.

The chain combines TRBV5-1 with TRBJ2-1; 12 positions match TRBD1. Germline trimming cut 0 bases from V and 7 bases from J; bases unmatched to any gene: 2. Germline CDR1 SGHRS, CDR2 YFSETQ. There are 15 residues in the CDR3. This chain's CDR3 is CASSLGDRGRNEQFF. In DNA, the CDR3 is TGCGCCAGCAGCTTGGGGGACAGGGGGCGGAATGAGCAGTTCTTC.

The V and J genes are TRBV27 and TRBJ1-4, with D unclear. Per the germline V gene, CDR1 is MNHEY and CDR2 is SMNVEV (reference sequence). Trimming took off 3 bases at V and 4 bases at J, with 9 bases between the two ends. The CDR3 loop spans 14 amino acids. This CDR3 reads CASSLGLGNEKLFF. The CDR3 nucleotides read TGTGCCAGCAGTTTGGGGTTAGGTAATGAAAAACTGTTTTTT.

The chain links TRBV2 to TRBJ1-3, with D unclear. This CDR3 is built from 14 residues. Trimming left V 4 bases short and J 2 bases short, with 9 bases between. Germline CDR1 and CDR2: SNHLY and FYNNEI. The CDR3 spells CASSGWGAGNTIYF. The CDR3 nucleotides read TGTGCCAGCAGTGGGTGGGGAGCTGGAAACACCATATATTTT.

The rearrangement links TRBV7-9 to TRBJ1-5; 7 bases are a match to TRBD1. V lost 5 bases and J lost 5; bases outside the gene matches: 6. Germline V CDR1 and CDR2: SEHNR, FQNEAQ (reference sequence). There are 14 residues in the CDR3. Here the CDR3 DNA reads TGTGCCAGCAGCCTTAAGGGACAGCATCAGCCCCAGCATTTT. Translation: CASSLKGQHQPQHF.

The chain carries TRBV4-2 and TRBJ2-6, with 8 nucleotides matching TRBD2. The CDR3 extends over 16 amino acids. J gave up 3 bases and V 0 bases, and 1 base lay outside the gene matches. Germline CDR1 reads LGHNA; CDR2 reads YNFKEQ. CDR3 residues: CASSQEAGVGANVLTF. CDR3 bases: TGTGCCAGCAGCCAAGAAGCGGGGGTTGGGGCCAACGTCCTGACTTTC.

In nucleotides, the CDR3 is TGTGCCAGCAGCGTGGGGGCAGACGGGAACACTGAAGCTTTCTTT. Translation gives CASSVGADGNTEAFF. The chain employs TRBV9 and TRBJ1-1; D is perhaps TRBD1 (6 bases). Germline V gene sequence: CDR1 SGDLS, CDR2 YYNGEE. V lost 2 bases and J lost 1, with 12 bases in between. CDR3 length: 15 amino acids. Complete variable domain (other parts from reference TRBV9 and TRBJ1-1): DSGVTQTPKHLITATGQRVTLRCSPRSGDLSVYWYQQSLDQGLQFLIQYYNGEERAKGNILERFSAQQFPDLHSELNLSSLELGDSALYFCASSVGADGNTEAFFGQGTRLTVV.

This rearrangement joins TRBV19 to TRBJ1-4; the match to TRBD1 covers 11 bases. V gave up 4 bases and J gave up 8 bases; unmatched junction bases: 6. Germline V gene data show CDR1 as LNHDA and CDR2 as SQIVND (reference sequence). CDR3 length: 15 amino acids. CDR3 nucleotide sequence: TGTGCCAGTAGTAAAGGGGACAGGGGGAACGAAAAACTGTTTTTT. The encoded protein is CASSKGDRGNEKLFF.